This entry describes one TCR beta chain. Method: immunoSEQ multiplex PCR; TCRdb's copy keeps in-frame clones and lacks some. The sample consists of tens of thousands of clones, 82% of them appearing once. These data come from a study of T cell clones after liver transplantation. About the research overall: TCRbeta sequencing after a pre-transplant mixed lymphocyte reaction identified graft-donor-reactive clones, later tracked in post-transplant blood.

The CDR3 spans 13 residues. Germline loops: CDR1 SGHDN, CDR2 FVKESK. V was pared by 4 bases and J by 3 bases, with 9 bases between. This TCR was sampled from a human patient who received a liver transplant. Among the T cells, some may be from the graft donor. The V call is TRBV14, the J call TRBJ1-2; D gene unclear. This specimen was CD4+ T cells from blood, taken 46 months after liver transplant. The DNA of the CDR3 is TGTGCCAGCAGCCTTATAGAGTACTATGGCTACACCTTC. It yields the protein CASSLIEYYGYTF.